Below are 7 T cell receptor beta chains sequenced from a single sample in a study of post-analysis software for immune sequencing data. Study observations and caveats: Relative to controls, patients had five TRBV segments at higher frequency, with TRBV5-6, TRBV5-1 and TRBV20-1 among these.

Prepared TCR beta cDNA libraries contained unique molecular identifiers. TCRdb re-called the PCR reads through MiXCR, storing one row per CDR3 protein. This sample has more than 500,000 distinct CDR3 sequences, with around a third found just once. The antigens of these receptors remain unknown. Input material: blood. These receptors were obtained from a girl aged 2-17 years with multiple sclerosis.

This clonotype was counted between two and nine times. V gene TRBV11-3 combines with J gene TRBJ2-5; D unresolved. Germline CDR1 SGHNT, CDR2 YENEEA. The CDR3 contains 13 residues. Trimming stripped 0 bases from V and 0 bases from J, with 2 bases between. The CDR3 coding sequence is TGTGCCAGCAGCTTAGAACACCAAGAGACCCAGTACTTC. Translated: CASSLEHQETQYF.

The chain combines TRBV6-5 with TRBJ1-2, with a tentative D call TRBD1 (6 bases). The CDR3 is made up of 14 amino acids. Trimming removed 6 bases at V and 8 bases at J, with 19 bases between. Germline assignment: CDR1 MNHEY and CDR2 SVGAGI. This CDR3 is CASSRDTLDPGYTF. CDR3 sequence (DNA): TGTGCCAGCAGCCGGGACACCCTTGACCCGGGCTACACCTTC.

This clonotype was observed a handful of times. The rearrangement uses TRBV24-1 and TRBJ1-5; TRBD1 is a possible D gene (6 bases). The CDR3 loop spans 16 amino acids. Looked up from germline, CDR1 is KGHDR and CDR2 is SFDVKD. V shed 5 bases and J shed 5 bases, with 18 bases lying between them. The DNA for the CDR3 is TGTGCCACCAGTGCCTCGGTCAGGGACAAGGATCAGCCCCAGCATTTT. It is translated as CATSASVRDKDQPQHF.

About this clonotype: A junction boundary mismatches the germline segment, possibly from a read error. This CDR3 is CTSSYSEFLEDYTF. DNA of the CDR3: TGTACCAGCAGTTACTCAGAGTTCCTTGAGGACTACACCTTC. The genes are TRBV6-6 and TRBJ1-2, with D uncertain. The CDR3 runs to 14 residues. CDR1 MNHNY and CDR2 SVGAGI come from the germline V gene (reference sequence).

The chain uses TRBV9 and TRBJ2-4; perhaps TRBD2 as D (6 bases). Per germline, CDR1 SGDLS and CDR2 YYNGEE. The CDR3 sequence is 14 residues long. The germline V and J ends were trimmed by 0 bases and 12 bases, with 16 bases remaining between them. CDR3 DNA sequence: TGTGCCAGCAGCGTAGGGGGGGAGTTGGGACGTCAGTACTTC. This codes for CASSVGGELGRQYF.

This clonotype was counted once. Possible read error: a much larger clone is one base away. V gene TRBV20-1 combines with J gene TRBJ2-1; D gene uncertain. This CDR3 spans 15 amino acids. From germline, CDR1 is DFQATT and CDR2 SNEGSKA (reference sequence). Here the CDR3 reads CGATNPLSSYNEQFF. The CDR3 coding sequence is TGCGGTGCTACAAATCCGTTGAGCTCCTACAATGAGCAGTTCTTC.

About this clonotype itself: This may be a read error, as it is one base from a much larger clone. This chain connects TRBV6-5 to TRBJ1-2; D perhaps matches TRBD1 (5 bases). Germline V gives CDR1 MNHEY, CDR2 SVGAGI. This CDR3 has 13 amino acids. The CDR3 reads CASSRGGDYGDTF. Here the CDR3 DNA reads TGTGCCAGCAGTCGCGGGGGTGACTATGGCGACACCTTC.